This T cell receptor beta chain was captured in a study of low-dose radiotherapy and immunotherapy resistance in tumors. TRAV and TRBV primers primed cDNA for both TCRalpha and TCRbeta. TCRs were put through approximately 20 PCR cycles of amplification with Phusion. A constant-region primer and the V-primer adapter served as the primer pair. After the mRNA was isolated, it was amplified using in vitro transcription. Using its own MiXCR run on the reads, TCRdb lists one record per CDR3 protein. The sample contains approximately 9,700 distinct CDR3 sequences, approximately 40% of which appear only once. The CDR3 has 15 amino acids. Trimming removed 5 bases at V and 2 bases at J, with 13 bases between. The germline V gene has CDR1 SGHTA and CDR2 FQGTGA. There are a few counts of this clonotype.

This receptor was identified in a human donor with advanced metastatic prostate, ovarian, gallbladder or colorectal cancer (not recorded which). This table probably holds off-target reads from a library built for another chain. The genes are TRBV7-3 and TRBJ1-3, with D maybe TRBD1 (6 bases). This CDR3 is CASSISGAPGNTIYF. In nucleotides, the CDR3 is TGTGCCAGCAGCATATCAGGGGCGCCTGGAAACACCATATATTTT.